This TCR beta chain was obtained from a study of blood T cell repertoires in COVID-19. The assay was immunoSEQ multiplex PCR, and TCRdb's table has in-frame clones only and misses some. The sample shows about 130,000 clones, 84% of them seen only once. This clone has just one count. The CDR3 spans 13 residues. Germline V lookup: CDR1 LGHDT, CDR2 YNNKEL (reference sequence). V lost 4 bases, J lost 6 bases, and 13 bases lay in between. The chain is built from TRBV3-1 (or the pseudogene TRBV3-2) and TRBJ2-7; D remains unclear. Sequenced: peripheral blood. The receptor was derived from a woman aged 25 to 39 who had recovered from COVID-19. This CDR3 reads CASSLRLRGEQYF. CDR3 DNA: TGTGCCAGCAGCCTACGCCTGAGAGGCGAGCAGTACTTC.